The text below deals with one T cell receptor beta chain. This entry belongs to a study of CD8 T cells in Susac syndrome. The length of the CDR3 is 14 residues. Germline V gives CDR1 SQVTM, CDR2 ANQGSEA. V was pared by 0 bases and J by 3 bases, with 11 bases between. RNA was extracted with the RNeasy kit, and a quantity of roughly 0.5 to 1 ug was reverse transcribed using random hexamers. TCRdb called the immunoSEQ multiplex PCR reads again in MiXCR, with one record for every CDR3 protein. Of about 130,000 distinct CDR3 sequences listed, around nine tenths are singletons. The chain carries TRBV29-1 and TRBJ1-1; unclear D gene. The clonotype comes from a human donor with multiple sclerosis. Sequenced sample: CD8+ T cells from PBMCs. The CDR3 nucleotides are TGCAGCGTTGAAGATCTTGGGTGGGACACTGAAGCTTTCTTT. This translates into CSVEDLGWDTEAFF.